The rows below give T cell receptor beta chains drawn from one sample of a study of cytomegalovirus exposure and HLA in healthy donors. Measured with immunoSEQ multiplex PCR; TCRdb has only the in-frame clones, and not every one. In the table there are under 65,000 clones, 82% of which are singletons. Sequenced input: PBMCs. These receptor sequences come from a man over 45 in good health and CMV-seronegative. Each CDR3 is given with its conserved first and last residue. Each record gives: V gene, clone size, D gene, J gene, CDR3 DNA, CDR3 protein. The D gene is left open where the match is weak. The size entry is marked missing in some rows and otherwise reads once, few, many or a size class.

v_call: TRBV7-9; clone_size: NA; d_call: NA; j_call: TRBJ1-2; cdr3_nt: TGTGCCAGCAGCTGGGACATACGAATGGATGGCTACACCTTC; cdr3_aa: CASSWDIRMDGYTF
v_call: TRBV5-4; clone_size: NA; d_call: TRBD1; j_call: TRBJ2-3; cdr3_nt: TGTGCCAGCAGCCCCCAGGACAGGGGAGCTTTAAGATCGGCAGATACGCAGTATTTT; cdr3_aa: CASSPQDRGALRSADTQYF
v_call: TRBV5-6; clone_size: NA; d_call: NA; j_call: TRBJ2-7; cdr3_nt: TGTGCCAGCAGCTGGGAGAGGAGCGGGCGCCCTACGGGAGAGCAGTACTTC; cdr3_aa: CASSWERSGRPTGEQYF
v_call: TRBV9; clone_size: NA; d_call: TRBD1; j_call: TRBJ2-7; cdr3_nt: TGTGCCAGCAGCGATTCGGGACAGGCCTTTCACGAGCAGTACTTC; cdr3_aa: CASSDSGQAFHEQYF
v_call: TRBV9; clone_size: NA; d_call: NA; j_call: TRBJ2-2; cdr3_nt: TGTGCCAGCAGCGTAGGCGTAGACGGGGAGCTGTTTTTT; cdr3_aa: CASSVGVDGELFF
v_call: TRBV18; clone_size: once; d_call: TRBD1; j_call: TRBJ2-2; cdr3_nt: TGTGCCAGCTCACCACTCCCCCGGACAGGGGAAAAAACCGGGGAGCTGTTTTTT; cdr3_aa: CASSPLPRTGEKTGELFF
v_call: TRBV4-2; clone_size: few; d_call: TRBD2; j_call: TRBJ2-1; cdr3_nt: TGTGCCAGCAGCCAAGGTCTCGGGGGGGCCAATGAGCAGTTCTTC; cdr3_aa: CASSQGLGGANEQFF
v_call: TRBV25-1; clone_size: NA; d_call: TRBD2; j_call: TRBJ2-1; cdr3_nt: TGTGCCAGCAGTGATCCTCGACTAGCGGGGGGCCAGCAGTTCTTC; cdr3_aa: CASSDPRLAGGQQFF
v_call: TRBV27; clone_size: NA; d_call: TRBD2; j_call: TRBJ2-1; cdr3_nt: TGTGCCAGCAGTTTAGCTAGCGGGGGTTACAATGAGCAGTTCTTC; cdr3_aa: CASSLASGGYNEQFF
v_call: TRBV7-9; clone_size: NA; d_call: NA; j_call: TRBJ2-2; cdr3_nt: TGTGCCAGCAGCCATTACCCTAGTCCTACGAACACCGGGGAGCTGTTTTTT; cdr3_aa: CASSHYPSPTNTGELFF
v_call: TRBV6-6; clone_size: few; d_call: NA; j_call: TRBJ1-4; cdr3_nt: TGTGCCAGCAGCCTGCAGGGAAAACTGTTTTTT; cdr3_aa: CASSLQGKLFF
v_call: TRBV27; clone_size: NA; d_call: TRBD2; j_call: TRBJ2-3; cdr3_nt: TGTGCCAGCAGTTTATGGCCGGCGGGGGGGCCGGGTACGCAGTATTTT; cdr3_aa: CASSLWPAGGPGTQYF
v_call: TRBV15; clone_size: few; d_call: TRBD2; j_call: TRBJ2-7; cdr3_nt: TGTGCCACCAGCGAGCGGGGAGTCCACGAGCAGTACTTC; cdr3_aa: CATSERGVHEQYF
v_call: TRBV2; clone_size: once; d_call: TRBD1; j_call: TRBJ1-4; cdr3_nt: TGTGCCAGCAGGGAGGGACAGGGATATGAAAAACTGTTTTTT; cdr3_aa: CASREGQGYEKLFF
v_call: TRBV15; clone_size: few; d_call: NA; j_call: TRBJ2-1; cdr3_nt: TGTGCCACCAGCAGAGATTCCGGGAATGGGAAGGATGAGCAGTTCTTC; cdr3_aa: CATSRDSGNGKDEQFF
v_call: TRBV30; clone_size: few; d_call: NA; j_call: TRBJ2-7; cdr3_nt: TGTGCCTGGACTTATAGTAACTCCTACGAGCAGTACTTC; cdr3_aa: CAWTYSNSYEQYF
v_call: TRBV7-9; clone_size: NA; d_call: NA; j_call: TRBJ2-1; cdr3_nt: TGTGCCAGCAGCTCCTGGGAGTACAATGAGCAGTTCTTC; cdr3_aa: CASSSWEYNEQFF
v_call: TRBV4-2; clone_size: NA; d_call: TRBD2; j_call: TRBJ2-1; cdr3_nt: TGTGCCAGCAGCCACAAAATAGGACTAGCGGGGAACAATGAGCAGTTCTTC; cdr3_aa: CASSHKIGLAGNNEQFF
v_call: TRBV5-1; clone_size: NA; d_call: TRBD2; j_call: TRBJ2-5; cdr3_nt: TGCGCCAGCAGCTTGGGTGGTAGCGGGAGTACGGCCCAGTACTTC; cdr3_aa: CASSLGGSGSTAQYF
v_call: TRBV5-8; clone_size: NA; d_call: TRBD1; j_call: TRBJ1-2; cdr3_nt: TGTGCCAGCAGCACGACAGGGGGATATGGCTACACCTTC; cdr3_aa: CASSTTGGYGYTF
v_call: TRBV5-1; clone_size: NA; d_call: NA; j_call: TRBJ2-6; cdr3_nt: TGCGCCAGCAGCTTGGAGGGGGGGGTCCCCTTGGCTGGGGCCAACGTCCTGACTTTC; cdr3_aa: CASSLEGGVPLAGANVLTF
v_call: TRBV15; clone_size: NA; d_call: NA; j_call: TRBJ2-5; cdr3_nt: TGTGCCACCAGCAGAGGTTTGGGAGAGGAGACCCAGTACTTC; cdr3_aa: CATSRGLGEETQYF
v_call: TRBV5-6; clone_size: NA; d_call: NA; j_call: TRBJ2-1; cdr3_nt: TGTGCCAGCAGCCGATCAGACAGGGAGGTTTACAATAAGCAGTTCTTC; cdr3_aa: CASSRSDREVYNKQFF
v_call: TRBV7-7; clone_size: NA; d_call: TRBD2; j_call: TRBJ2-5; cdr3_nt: TGTGCCAGCCCCGGCTCGCGGGGGGGTCCCTACTTC; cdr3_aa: CASPGSRGGPYF
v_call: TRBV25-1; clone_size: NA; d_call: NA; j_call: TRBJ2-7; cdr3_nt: TGTGCCAGCAGTGGGTTCTCGGGCTACGAGCAGTACTTC; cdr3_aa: CASSGFSGYEQYF
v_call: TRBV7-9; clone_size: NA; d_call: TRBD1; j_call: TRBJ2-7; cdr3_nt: TGTGCCAGCAGCCAAGGACAGGGGCCCTCCTACGAGCAGTACTTC; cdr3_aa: CASSQGQGPSYEQYF
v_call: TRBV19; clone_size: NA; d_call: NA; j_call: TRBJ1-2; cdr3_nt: TGTGCCAGTTCCCTCGACAGGTTCTATGGCTACACCTTC; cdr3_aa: CASSLDRFYGYTF
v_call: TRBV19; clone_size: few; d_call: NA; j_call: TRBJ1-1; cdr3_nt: TGTGCCAGTAGATGGGGCGAGAACACTGAAGCTTTCTTT; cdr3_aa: CASRWGENTEAFF
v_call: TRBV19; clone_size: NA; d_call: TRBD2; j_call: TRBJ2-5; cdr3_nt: TGTGCCAGTAGTAGTCGACTAGCGGGGGCCAAGTACCAAGAGACCCAGTACTTC; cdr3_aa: CASSSRLAGAKYQETQYF
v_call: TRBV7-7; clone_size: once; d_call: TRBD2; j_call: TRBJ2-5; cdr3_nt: TGTGCCAGCAGCTTAGAGGGAAGCGGGGGGCCCCAAGAGACCCAGTACTTC; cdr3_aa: CASSLEGSGGPQETQYF
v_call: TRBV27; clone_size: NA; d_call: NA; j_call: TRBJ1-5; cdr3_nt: TGTGCCAGCAGTGAGGCGGGAAATCAGCCCCAGCATTTT; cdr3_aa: CASSEAGNQPQHF
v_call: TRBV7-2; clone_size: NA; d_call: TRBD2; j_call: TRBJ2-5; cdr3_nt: TGTGCCAGCAGCAGAGGGACTAGGAACCAGGAGACCCAGTACTTC; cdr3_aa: CASSRGTRNQETQYF
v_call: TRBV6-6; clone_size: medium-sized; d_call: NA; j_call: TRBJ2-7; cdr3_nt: TGTGCCAGCAGTTACACAGAGCAGGGAAACGAGCAGTACTTC; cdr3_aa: CASSYTEQGNEQYF